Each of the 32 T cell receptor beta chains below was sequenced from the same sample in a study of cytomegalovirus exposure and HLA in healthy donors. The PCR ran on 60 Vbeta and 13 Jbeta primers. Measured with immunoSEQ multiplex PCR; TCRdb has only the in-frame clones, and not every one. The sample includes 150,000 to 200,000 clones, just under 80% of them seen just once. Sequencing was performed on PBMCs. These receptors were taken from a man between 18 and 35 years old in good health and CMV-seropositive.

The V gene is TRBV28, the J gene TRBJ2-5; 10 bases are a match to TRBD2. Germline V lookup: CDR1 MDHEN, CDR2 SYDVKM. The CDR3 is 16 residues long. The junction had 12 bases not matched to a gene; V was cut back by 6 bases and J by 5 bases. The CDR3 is CASSLFSGTSDETQYF. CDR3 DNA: TGTGCCAGCAGCCTTTTCTCCGGGACTAGCGATGAGACCCAGTACTTC.

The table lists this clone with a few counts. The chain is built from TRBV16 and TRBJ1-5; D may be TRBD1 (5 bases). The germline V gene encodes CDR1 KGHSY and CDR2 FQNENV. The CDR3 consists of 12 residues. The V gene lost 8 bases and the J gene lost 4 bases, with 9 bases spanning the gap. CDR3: CASGQANQPQHF. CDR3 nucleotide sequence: TGTGCCAGCGGACAAGCAAATCAGCCCCAGCATTTT. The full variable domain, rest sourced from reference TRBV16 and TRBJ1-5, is GEEVAQTPKHLVRGEGQKAKLYCAPIKGHSYVFWYQQVLKNEFKFLISFQNENVFDETGMPKERFSAKCLPNSPCSLEIQATKLEDSAVYFCASGQANQPQHFGDGTRLSIL.

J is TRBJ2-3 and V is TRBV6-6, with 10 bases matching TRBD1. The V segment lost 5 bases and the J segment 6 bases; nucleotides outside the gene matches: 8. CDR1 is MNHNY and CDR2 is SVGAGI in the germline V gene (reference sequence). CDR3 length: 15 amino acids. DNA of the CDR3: TGTGCCAGCAGTCCTGGGACAGGGGTTTTGGATACGCAGTATTTT. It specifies CASSPGTGVLDTQYF.

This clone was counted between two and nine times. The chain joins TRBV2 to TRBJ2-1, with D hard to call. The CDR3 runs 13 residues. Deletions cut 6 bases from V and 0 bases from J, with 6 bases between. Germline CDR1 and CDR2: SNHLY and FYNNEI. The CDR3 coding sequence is TGTGCCAGCAGAGCAAGCTCCTACAATGAGCAGTTCTTC. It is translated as CASRASSYNEQFF.

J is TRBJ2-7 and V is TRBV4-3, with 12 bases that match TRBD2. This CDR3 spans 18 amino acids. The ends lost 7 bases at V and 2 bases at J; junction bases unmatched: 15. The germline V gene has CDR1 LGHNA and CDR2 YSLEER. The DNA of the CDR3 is TGCGCCAGCATCCGGAAGGGGGCTAGCGGGAGGGTAACCTACGAGCAGTACTTC. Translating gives CASIRKGASGRVTYEQYF.

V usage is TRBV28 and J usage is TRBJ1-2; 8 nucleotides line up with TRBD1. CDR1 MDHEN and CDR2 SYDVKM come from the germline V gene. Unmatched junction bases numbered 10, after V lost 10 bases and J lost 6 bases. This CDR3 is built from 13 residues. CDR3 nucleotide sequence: TGTGCCACCCCGGGACAGGAGGGCGATGGCTACACCTTC. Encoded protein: CATPGQEGDGYTF.

Here the CDR3 reads CASSRTVPQETQYF. As DNA, the CDR3 is TGTGCCAGCAGCAGGACAGTTCCCCAAGAGACCCAGTACTTC. The V gene is TRBV2, the J gene TRBJ2-5; weak D call: TRBD1 (6 bases). The CDR3 runs 14 residues. Per germline, CDR1 SNHLY and CDR2 FYNNEI. V shed 6 bases and J shed 1 base, with 12 bases lying between them.

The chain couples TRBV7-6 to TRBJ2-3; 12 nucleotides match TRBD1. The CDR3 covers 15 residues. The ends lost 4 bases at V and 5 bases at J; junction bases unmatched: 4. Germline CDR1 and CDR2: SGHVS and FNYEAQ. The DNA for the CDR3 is TGTGCCAGCAGCTCGGGACAGGGGGCGCGAGATACGCAGTATTTT. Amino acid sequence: CASSSGQGARDTQYF.

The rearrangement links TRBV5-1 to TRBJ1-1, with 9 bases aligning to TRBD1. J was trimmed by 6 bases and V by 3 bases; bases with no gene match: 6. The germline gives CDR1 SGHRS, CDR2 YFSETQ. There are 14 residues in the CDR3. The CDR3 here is CASSWGGTGSEAFF. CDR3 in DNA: TGCGCCAGCAGCTGGGGGGGGACAGGGTCTGAAGCTTTCTTT.

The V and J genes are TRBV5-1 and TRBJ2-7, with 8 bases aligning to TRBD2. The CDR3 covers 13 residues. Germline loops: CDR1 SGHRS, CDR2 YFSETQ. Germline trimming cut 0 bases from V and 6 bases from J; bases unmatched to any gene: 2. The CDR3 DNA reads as TGCGCCAGCAGCTTGGCCCGGGGGGGCGAGCAGTACTTC. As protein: CASSLARGGEQYF.

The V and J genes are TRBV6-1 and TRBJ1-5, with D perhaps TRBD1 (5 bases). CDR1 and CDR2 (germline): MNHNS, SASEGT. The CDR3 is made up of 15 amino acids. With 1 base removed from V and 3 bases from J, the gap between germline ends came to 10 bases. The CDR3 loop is CASSEGGWLNQPQHF. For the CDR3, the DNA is TGTGCCAGCAGTGAAGGGGGCTGGCTCAATCAGCCCCAGCATTTT.

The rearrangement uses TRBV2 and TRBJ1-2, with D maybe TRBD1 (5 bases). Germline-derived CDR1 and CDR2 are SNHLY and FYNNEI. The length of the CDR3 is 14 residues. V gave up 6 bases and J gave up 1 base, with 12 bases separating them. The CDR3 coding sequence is TGTGCCAGCAGCCCCCCGACAGTTAACTATGGCTACACCTTC. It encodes CASSPPTVNYGYTF. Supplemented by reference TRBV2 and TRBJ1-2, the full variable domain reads EPEVTQTPSHQVTQMGQEVILRCVPISNHLYFYWYRQILGQKVEFLVSFYNNEISEKSEIFDDQFSVERPDGSNFTLKIRSTKLEDSAMYFCASSPPTVNYGYTFGSGTRLTVV.

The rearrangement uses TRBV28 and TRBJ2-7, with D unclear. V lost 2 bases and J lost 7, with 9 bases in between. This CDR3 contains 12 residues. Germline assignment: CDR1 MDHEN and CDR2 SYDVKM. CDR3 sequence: CASSLAGLEQYF. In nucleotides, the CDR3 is TGTGCCAGCAGTTTAGCCGGTTTAGAGCAGTACTTC.

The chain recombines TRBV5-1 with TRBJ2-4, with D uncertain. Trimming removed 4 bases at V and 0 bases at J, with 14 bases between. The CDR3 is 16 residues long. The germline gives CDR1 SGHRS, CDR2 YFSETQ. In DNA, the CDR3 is TGCGCCAGCAGCGTGGACGGGTCCATAGCCAAAAACATTCAGTACTTC. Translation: CASSVDGSIAKNIQYF.

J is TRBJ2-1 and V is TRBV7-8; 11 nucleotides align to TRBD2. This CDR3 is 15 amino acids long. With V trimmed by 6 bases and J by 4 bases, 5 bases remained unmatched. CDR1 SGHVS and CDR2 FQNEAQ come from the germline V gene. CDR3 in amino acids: CASRRGLAVYNEQFF. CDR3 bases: TGTGCCAGCAGGAGGGGACTAGCGGTATACAATGAGCAGTTCTTC. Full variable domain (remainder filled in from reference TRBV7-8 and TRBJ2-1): GAGVSQSPRYKVAKRGQDVALRCDPISGHVSLFWYQQALGQGPEFLTYFQNEAQLDKSGLPSDRFFAERPEGSVSTLKIQRTQQEDSAVYLCASRRGLAVYNEQFFGPGTRLTVL.

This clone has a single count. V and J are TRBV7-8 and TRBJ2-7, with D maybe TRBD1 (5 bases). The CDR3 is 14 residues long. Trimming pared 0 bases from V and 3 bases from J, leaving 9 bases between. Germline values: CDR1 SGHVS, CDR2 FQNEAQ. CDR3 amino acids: CASSLASGYYEQYF. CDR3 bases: TGTGCCAGCAGCTTAGCGTCAGGGTACTACGAGCAGTACTTC.

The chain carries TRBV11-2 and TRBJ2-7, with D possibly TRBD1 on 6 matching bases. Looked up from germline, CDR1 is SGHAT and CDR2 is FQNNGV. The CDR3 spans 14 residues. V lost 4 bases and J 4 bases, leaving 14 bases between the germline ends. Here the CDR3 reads CASSSRDNQYEQYF. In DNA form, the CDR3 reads TGTGCCAGCAGCTCCCGGGACAACCAATACGAGCAGTACTTC. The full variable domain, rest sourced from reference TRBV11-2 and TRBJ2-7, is EAGVAQSPRYKIIEKRQSVAFWCNPISGHATLYWYQQILGQGPKLLIQFQNNGVVDDSQLPKDRFSAERLKGVDSTLKIQPAKLEDSAVYLCASSSRDNQYEQYFGPGTRLTVT.

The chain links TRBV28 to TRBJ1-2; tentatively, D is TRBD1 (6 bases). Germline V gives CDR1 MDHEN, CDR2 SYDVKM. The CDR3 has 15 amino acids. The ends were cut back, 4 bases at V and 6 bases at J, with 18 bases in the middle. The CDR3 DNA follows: TGTGCCAGCAGTTCGGGGGGCGGGGGCAGGGATGGCTACACCTTC. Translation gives CASSSGGGGRDGYTF.

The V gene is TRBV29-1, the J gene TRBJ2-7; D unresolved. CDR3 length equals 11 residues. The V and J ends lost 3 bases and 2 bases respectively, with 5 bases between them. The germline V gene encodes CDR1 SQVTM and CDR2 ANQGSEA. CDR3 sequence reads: CSVDVAYEQYF. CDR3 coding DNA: TGCAGCGTTGACGTTGCCTACGAGCAGTACTTC.

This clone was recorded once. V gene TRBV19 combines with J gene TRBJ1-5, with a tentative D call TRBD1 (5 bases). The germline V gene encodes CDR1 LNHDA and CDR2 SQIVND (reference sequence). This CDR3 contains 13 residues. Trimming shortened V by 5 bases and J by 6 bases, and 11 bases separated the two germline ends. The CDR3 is CASSLTVSQPQHF. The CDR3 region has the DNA TGTGCCAGTAGTTTGACAGTAAGTCAGCCCCAGCATTTT.

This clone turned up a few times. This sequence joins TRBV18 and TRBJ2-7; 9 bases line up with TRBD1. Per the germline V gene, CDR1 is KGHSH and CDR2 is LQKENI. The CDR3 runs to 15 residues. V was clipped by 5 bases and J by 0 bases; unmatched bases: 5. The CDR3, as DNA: TGTGCCAGCTCAAGCGGACAGGGGACCTCCTACGAGCAGTACTTC. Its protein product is CASSSGQGTSYEQYF.

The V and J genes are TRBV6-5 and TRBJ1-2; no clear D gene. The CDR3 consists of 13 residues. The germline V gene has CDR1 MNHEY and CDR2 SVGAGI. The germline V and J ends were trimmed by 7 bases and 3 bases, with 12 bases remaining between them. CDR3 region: CASTDYLDYGYTF. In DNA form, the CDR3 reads TGTGCCAGCACAGATTATTTGGACTATGGCTACACCTTC.

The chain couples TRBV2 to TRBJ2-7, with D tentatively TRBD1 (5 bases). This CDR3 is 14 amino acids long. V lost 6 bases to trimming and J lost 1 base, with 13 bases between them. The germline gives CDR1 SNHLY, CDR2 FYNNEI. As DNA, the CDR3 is TGTGCCAGCAGCCAATTGACAGATTCCTACGAGCAGTACTTC. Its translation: CASSQLTDSYEQYF.

The CDR3 DNA reads TGTGCCAGCAGAGGGACAGGGTCTTACGAGCAGTACTTC. Amino acids: CASRGTGSYEQYF. V usage is TRBV6-1 and J usage is TRBJ2-7, with 9 bases lining up with TRBD1. The CDR3 consists of 13 residues. The germline gives CDR1 MNHNS, CDR2 SASEGT. V trimming: 6 bases; J trimming: 4 bases; junction bases outside the gene matches: 4.

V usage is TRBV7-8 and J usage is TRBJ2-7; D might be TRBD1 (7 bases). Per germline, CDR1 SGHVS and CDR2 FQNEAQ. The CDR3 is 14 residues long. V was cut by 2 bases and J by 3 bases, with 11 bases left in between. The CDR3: CASSLPRGVYEQYF. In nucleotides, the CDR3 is TGTGCCAGCAGCTTACCCAGGGGGGTCTACGAGCAGTACTTC.

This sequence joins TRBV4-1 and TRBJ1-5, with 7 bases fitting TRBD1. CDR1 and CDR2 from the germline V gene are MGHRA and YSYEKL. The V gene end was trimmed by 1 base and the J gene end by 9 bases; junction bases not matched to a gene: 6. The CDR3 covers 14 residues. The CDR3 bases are TGCGCCAGCAGCCAAGGTGCAGGGGGTTGGCCCCAGCATTTT. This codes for CASSQGAGGWPQHF.

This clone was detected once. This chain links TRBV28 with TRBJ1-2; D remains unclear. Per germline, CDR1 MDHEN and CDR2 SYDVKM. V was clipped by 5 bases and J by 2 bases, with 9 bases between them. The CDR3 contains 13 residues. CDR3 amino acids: CASSPPQNYGYTF. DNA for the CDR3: TGTGCCAGCAGTCCCCCACAGAACTATGGCTACACCTTC.

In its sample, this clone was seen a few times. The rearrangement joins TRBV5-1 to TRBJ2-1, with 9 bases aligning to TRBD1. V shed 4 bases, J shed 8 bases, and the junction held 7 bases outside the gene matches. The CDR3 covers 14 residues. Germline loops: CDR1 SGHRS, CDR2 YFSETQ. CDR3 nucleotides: TGCGCCAGCAGCGGGACAGGGTCTCACGATGAGCAGTTCTTC. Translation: CASSGTGSHDEQFF. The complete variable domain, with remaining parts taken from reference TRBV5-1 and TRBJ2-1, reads KAGVTQTPRYLIKTRGQQVTLSCSPISGHRSVSWYQQTPGQGLQFLFEYFSETQRNKGNFPGRFSGRQFSNSRSEMNVSTLELGDSALYLCASSGTGSHDEQFFGPGTRLTVL.

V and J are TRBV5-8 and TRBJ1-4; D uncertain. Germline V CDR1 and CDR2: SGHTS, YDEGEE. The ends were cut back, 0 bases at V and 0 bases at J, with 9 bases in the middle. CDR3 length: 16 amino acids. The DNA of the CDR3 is TGTGCCAGCAGCTTGGGCCAGGAGGCAACTAATGAAAAACTGTTTTTT. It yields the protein CASSLGQEATNEKLFF.

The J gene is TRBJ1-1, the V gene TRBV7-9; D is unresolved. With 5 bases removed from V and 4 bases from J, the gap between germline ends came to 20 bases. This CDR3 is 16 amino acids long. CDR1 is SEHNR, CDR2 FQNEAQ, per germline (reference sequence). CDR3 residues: CASSPRFGRRGTEAFF. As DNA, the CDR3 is TGTGCCAGCAGCCCCCGCTTTGGCAGGCGGGGCACTGAAGCTTTCTTT.

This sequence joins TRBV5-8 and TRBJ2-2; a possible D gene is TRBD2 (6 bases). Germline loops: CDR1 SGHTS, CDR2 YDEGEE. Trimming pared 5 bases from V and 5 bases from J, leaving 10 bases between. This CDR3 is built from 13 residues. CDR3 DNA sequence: TGTGCCAGCAGGCGCGGGGCTACCGGGGAGCTGTTTTTT. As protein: CASRRGATGELFF.

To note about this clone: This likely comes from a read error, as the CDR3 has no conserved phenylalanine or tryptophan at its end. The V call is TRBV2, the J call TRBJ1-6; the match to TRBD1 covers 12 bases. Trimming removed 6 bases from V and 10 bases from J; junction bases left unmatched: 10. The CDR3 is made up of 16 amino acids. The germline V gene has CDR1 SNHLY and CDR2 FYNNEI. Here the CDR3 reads CASRILGTGGSSPLHL. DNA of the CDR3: TGTGCCAGCAGGATATTAGGGACAGGGGGCTCATCACCCCTCCACCTT.